A selection of T cell receptor beta chains follows, all from one sample in a study of Ad26.COV2.S vaccination and SARS-CoV-2 variants. Assay: immunoSEQ multiplex PCR; the TCRdb copy retains only in-frame clones and omits some. The sample has nearly 400,000 clones; about 91% are singletons. Here the sequenced sample was peripheral blood, taken in a trial of Ad26.COV2.S vaccine versus placebo. The origin of the receptors is a person aged 18 to 59 who received the Ad26.COV2.S COVID-19 vaccine or a placebo. Both conserved end residues are part of each CDR3. D genes are given only for firm matches. Size is stated for part of the rows, as once, few or many counts, or as a class when the clone is expanded.

TRBV4-1	NA	TRBD2	TRBJ2-3	CASSQDATSGRSGLSTDTQYF	TGCGCCAGCAGCCAAGATGCTACTAGCGGGAGAAGTGGGCTTAGCACAGATACGCAGTATTTT
TRBV11-2	NA	NA	TRBJ2-1	CASSSQGTHNEQFF	TGTGCCAGCAGCTCACAAGGGACTCACAATGAGCAGTTCTTC
TRBV27	NA	NA	TRBJ1-2	CASSPTGKYMYGYTF	TGTGCCAGCAGTCCAACAGGGAAATATATGTATGGCTACACCTTC
TRBV5-1	NA	TRBD1	TRBJ2-5	CASSSDREETQYF	TGCGCCAGCAGCTCGGACAGGGAAGAGACCCAGTACTTC
TRBV5-1	NA	TRBD2	TRBJ2-5	CASSWASGTSGETQYF	TGCGCCAGCAGCTGGGCTAGCGGGACCTCCGGGGAGACCCAGTACTTC
TRBV7-9	NA	TRBD1	TRBJ2-6	CASSLTGGPSGANVLTF	TGTGCCAGCAGCTTAACAGGGGGACCCTCTGGGGCCAACGTCCTGACTTTC
TRBV11-3	NA	TRBD2	TRBJ2-3	CASSLGGRATDTQYF	TGTGCCAGCAGCTTAGGCGGGAGGGCCACAGATACGCAGTATTTT
TRBV5-1	NA	NA	TRBJ2-1	CASSLDFEQFF	TGCGCCAGCAGCTTGGACTTTGAGCAGTTCTTC
TRBV27	once	TRBD1	TRBJ2-7	CASSPIFGGTVSYEQYF	TGTGCCAGCAGTCCTATATTTGGTGGGACAGTCTCCTACGAGCAGTACTTC
TRBV4-1	NA	NA	TRBJ2-2	CASSQDHSTGELFF	TGCGCCAGCAGCCAAGATCATTCCACCGGGGAGCTGTTTTTT
TRBV18	NA	NA	TRBJ2-3	CASSPPDGSTDTQYF	TGTGCCAGCTCACCACCCGACGGGAGCACAGATACGCAGTATTTT
TRBV2	NA	NA	TRBJ2-5	CASKGIRSVETQYF	TGTGCCAGCAAAGGTATCCGGTCGGTAGAGACCCAGTACTTC
TRBV29-1	NA	NA	TRBJ1-2	CSVVPVRGYTF	TGCAGCGTTGTTCCGGTCAGAGGCTACACCTTC
TRBV13	NA	NA	TRBJ1-4	CASSDRAGTNNEKLFF	TGTGCCAGCAGCGATCGAGCGGGGACCAATAATGAAAAACTGTTTTTT
TRBV6-1	NA	NA	TRBJ1-5	CASSESWDQPQHF	TGTGCCAGCAGTGAATCTTGGGATCAGCCCCAGCATTTT
TRBV5-4	NA	NA	TRBJ1-6	CASSSRVGDSPLHF	TGTGCCAGCAGCTCTAGGGTGGGTGATTCACCCCTCCACTTT
TRBV5-1	NA	NA	TRBJ1-1	CASSSQQGNTEAFF	TGCGCCAGCAGCTCCCAACAGGGTAACACTGAAGCTTTCTTT
TRBV5-1	once	TRBD2	TRBJ2-2	CASSLAPLAGVRYTGELFF	TGCGCCAGCAGCTTGGCCCCTCTAGCGGGAGTTAGGTACACCGGGGAGCTGTTTTTT
TRBV27	once	NA	TRBJ1-6	CASRAQSSYNSPLHF	TGTGCCAGCAGGGCACAGAGCTCCTATAATTCACCCCTCCACTTT
TRBV10-3	NA	NA	TRBJ2-3	CAISELGDTQYF	TGTGCCATCAGTGAGTTAGGGGATACGCAGTATTTT
TRBV12-5	NA	TRBD1	TRBJ2-3	CASGYGQAITDTQYF	TGTGCTAGTGGGTATGGACAGGCGATCACAGATACGCAGTATTTT
TRBV6-1	NA	NA	TRBJ2-3	CASSEGDPLDTQYF	TGTGCCAGCAGTGAAGGGGACCCCCTCGATACGCAGTATTTT
TRBV4-2	few	TRBD2	TRBJ2-1	CASSQSGLAASDEQFF	TGTGCCAGCAGCCAATCGGGACTAGCGGCTTCGGATGAGCAGTTCTTC
TRBV28	NA	NA	TRBJ2-7	CASWGQYEQYF	TGTGCCAGCTGGGGGCAGTACGAGCAGTACTTC
TRBV10-1	NA	NA	TRBJ2-1	CASSEQRLAGNEQFF	TGCGCCAGCAGTGAGCAGCGGCTAGCCGGCAATGAGCAGTTCTTC
TRBV5-1	NA	NA	TRBJ2-7	CASSLAGTYEQYF	TGCGCCAGCAGCTTGGCGGGCACCTACGAGCAGTACTTC
TRBV19	NA	NA	TRBJ1-1	CASQTQGPTEAFF	TGTGCCAGTCAGACCCAGGGGCCCACTGAAGCTTTCTTT
TRBV29-1	NA	NA	TRBJ2-1	CSVSKSGEGGWRQFF	TGCAGCGTTTCTAAGAGCGGAGAGGGGGGATGGAGGCAGTTCTTC
TRBV12-3/TRBV12-4	NA	TRBD1	TRBJ2-5	CASRANRGETQYF	TGTGCCAGCAGGGCAAACAGGGGAGAGACCCAGTACTTC
TRBV2	NA	NA	TRBJ2-7	CASSVIDGYEQYF	TGTGCCAGCAGTGTTATCGACGGCTACGAGCAGTACTTC
TRBV6-2/TRBV6-3	NA	NA	TRBJ2-5	CASSYPRETQYF	TGTGCCAGCAGTTACCCCCGAGAGACCCAGTACTTC
TRBV15	once	TRBD1	TRBJ2-7	CATRAISGQGIGEQYF	TGTGCCACCAGGGCGATCTCGGGACAGGGAATTGGGGAGCAGTACTTC
TRBV5-1	once	TRBD2	TRBJ2-5	CASSWRGRDRETQYF	TGCGCCAGCAGCTGGAGAGGGAGGGATCGAGAGACCCAGTACTTC
TRBV10-3	NA	NA	TRBJ1-1	CAITEDGTGTEAFF	TGTGCCATCACTGAGGACGGAACTGGCACTGAAGCTTTCTTT
TRBV7-5	NA	NA	TRBJ1-2	CVRSLAGDRARTNYGYTF	TGTGTCAGAAGCTTAGCCGGGGACAGGGCGCGAACTAACTATGGCTACACCTTC